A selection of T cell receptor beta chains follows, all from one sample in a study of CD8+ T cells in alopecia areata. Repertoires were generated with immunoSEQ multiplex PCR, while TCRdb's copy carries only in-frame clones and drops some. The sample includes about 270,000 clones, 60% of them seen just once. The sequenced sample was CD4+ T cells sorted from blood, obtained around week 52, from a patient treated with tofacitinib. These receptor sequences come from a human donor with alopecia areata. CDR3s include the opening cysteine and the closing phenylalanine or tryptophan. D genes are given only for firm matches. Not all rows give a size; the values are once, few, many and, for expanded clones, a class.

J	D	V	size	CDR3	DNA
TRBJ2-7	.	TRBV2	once	CASSEARISYEQYF	TGTGCCAGCAGTGAAGCGCGGATCTCCTACGAGCAGTACTTC
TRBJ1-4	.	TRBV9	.	CASSVGVTANEKLFF	TGTGCCAGCAGCGTAGGTGTGACAGCTAATGAAAAACTGTTTTTT
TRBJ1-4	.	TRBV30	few	CAWSSDPLRIELFF	TGTGCCTGGAGTTCGGACCCATTGAGAATTGAACTGTTTTTT
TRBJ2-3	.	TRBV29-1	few	CSVVGSAGSTDTQYF	TGCAGCGTTGTGGGGTCCGCAGGGAGCACAGATACGCAGTATTTT
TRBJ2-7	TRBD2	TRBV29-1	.	CSVAGLAGQEQYF	TGCAGCGTCGCGGGACTAGCGGGGCAAGAGCAGTACTTC
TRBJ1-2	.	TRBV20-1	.	CSARSGMLHTF	TGCAGTGCTAGGTCCGGGATGCTGCACACCTTC
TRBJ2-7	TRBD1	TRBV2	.	CASRQGYEQYF	TGTGCCAGCCGACAGGGCTACGAGCAGTACTTC
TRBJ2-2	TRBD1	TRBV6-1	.	CASSEDRGHPTGELFF	TGTGCCAGCAGTGAGGACAGGGGGCATCCCACCGGGGAGCTGTTTTTT
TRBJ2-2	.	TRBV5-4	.	CASSAGGAGANTGELFF	TGTGCCAGCAGCGCCGGAGGGGCCGGCGCGAACACCGGGGAGCTGTTTTTT
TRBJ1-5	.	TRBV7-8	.	CASSFGIIANQPQHF	TGTGCCAGCAGCTTCGGCATTATTGCGAATCAGCCCCAGCATTTT
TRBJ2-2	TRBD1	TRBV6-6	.	CASSPGTGNTGELFF	TGTGCCAGCAGCCCCGGGACAGGGAACACCGGGGAGCTGTTTTTT
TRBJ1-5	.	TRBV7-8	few	CASSEMDNSNQPQHF	TGTGCCAGCAGCGAGATGGACAATAGCAATCAGCCCCAGCATTTT
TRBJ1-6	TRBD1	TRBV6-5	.	CASSLDRLNSPLHF	TGTGCCAGCAGTTTGGACAGGTTGAATTCACCCCTCCACTTT
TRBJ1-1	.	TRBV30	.	CAWKTPREAFF	TGTGCCTGGAAAACACCCAGGGAAGCTTTCTTT
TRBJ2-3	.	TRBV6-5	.	CASSFLPLGDTQYF	TGTGCCAGCAGTTTCCTACCTTTAGGAGATACGCAGTATTTT
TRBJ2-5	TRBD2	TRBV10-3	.	CAIKAGLPGETQYF	TGTGCCATCAAAGCGGGGCTCCCGGGAGAGACCCAGTACTTC
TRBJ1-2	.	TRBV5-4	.	CASTSPDGSRYGYTF	TGTGCCAGCACCTCTCCGGATGGGAGTAGGTATGGCTACACCTTC
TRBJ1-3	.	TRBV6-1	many	CASSEAWPSGNTIYF	TGTGCCAGCAGTGAAGCTTGGCCCTCTGGAAACACCATATATTTT
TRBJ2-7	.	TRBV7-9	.	CASSEQAYEQYF	TGTGCCAGCAGCGAGCAGGCGTACGAGCAGTACTTC
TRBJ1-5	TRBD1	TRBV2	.	CASARDRGSNQPQHF	TGTGCCAGCGCCCGGGACAGGGGTAGCAATCAGCCCCAGCATTTT
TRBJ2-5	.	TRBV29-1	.	CSVDRGGETQYF	TGCAGCGTTGACAGGGGCGGCGAGACCCAGTACTTC
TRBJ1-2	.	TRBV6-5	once	CASSYLAPNYGYTF	TGTGCCAGCAGTTACCTAGCGCCCAACTATGGCTACACCTTC
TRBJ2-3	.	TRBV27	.	CASSLGLSTDTQYF	TGTGCCAGCAGTTTAGGACTTAGCACAGATACGCAGTATTTT
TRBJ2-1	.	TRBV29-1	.	CSVGVSVYNEQFF	TGCAGCGTTGGGGTATCAGTCTACAATGAGCAGTTCTTC
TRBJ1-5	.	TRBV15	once	CATGGFDQPQHF	TGTGCCACCGGCGGGTTTGATCAGCCCCAGCATTTT
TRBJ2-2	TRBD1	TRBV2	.	CASSGGQLNTGELFF	TGTGCCAGCAGTGGGGGACAGCTTAACACCGGGGAGCTGTTTTTT
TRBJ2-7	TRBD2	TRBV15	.	CATSPGGTAYEQYF	TGTGCCACCAGCCCCGGGGGGACTGCCTACGAGCAGTACTTC
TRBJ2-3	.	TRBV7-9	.	CASSLARGGSAQYF	TGTGCCAGCAGCTTAGCACGAGGCGGAAGTGCGCAGTATTTT
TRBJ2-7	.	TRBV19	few	CASSSGGRASYEQYF	TGTGCCAGTAGTTCCGGGGGCAGGGCGTCCTACGAGCAGTACTTC
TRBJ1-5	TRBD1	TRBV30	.	CAWSELDRGNQPQHF	TGTGCCTGGAGTGAACTGGACAGGGGCAATCAGCCCCAGCATTTT
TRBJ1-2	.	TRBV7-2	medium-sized	CASSGHRVANYGYTF	TGTGCCAGCAGCGGGCACAGGGTCGCTAACTATGGCTACACCTTC
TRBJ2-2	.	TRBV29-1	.	CSVEEFWGAGTGELFF	TGCAGCGTTGAAGAATTCTGGGGGGCGGGCACCGGGGAGCTGTTTTTT
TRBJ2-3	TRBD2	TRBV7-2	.	CASSLARTSGEDTQYF	TGTGCCAGCAGCTTAGCGCGGACTAGCGGGGAAGATACGCAGTATTTT